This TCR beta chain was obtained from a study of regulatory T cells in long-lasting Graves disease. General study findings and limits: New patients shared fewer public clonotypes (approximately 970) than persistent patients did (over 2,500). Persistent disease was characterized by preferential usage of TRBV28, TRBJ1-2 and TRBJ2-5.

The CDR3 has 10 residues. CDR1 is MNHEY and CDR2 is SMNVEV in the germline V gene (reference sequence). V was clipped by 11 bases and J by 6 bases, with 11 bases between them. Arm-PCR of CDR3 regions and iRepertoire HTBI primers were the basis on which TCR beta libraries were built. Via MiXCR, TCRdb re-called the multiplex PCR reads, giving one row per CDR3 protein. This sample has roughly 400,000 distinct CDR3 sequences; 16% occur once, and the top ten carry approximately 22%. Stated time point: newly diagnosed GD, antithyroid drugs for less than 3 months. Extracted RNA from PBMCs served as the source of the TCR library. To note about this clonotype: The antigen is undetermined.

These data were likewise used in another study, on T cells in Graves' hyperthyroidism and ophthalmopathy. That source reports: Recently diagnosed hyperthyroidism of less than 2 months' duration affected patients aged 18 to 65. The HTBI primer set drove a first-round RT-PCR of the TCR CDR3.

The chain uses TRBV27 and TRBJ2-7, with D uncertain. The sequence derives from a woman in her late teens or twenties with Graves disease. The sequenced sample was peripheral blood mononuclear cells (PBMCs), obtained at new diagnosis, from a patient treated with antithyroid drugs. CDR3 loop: CAQQPGEQYF. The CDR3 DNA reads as TGTGCCCAACAACCCGGCGAGCAGTACTTC.